The clone carrying this T cell receptor beta chain showed up just a few times. The data stem from a study of blood T cell repertoires in COVID-19. About the study: The study drew acute and convalescent COVID-19 samples from the United States, Italy and Spain. PBMCs, B-cell-depleted T cells, or T cells were the source of the cDNA or gDNA that made up the material.

This CDR3 region has 14 residues. The germline gives CDR1 LGHNA, CDR2 YNFKEQ. V lost 1 base and J 3 bases, leaving 6 bases between the germline ends. Authors' data handling: The authors estimated nucleated cell counts from reference gene primer amplification. Profiled with immunoSEQ multiplex PCR; TCRdb holds only in-frame clones, not every one. V, J and clone size reflect that table, while D and trimming were determined from the DNA. The sample includes roughly 250,000 clones, roughly 84% of them seen just once. The clonotype originates from a woman aged 40 to 50 who had recovered from COVID-19. The V gene is TRBV4-2, the J gene TRBJ1-4; unclear D gene. The sample was peripheral blood. Written as DNA, the CDR3 is TGTGCCAGCAGCCAAGTTTCAGCTAATGAAAAACTGTTTTTT. Its protein is CASSQVSANEKLFF.